This is a list of T cell receptor beta chains from one sample in a study of T-cell memory formation after mild COVID-19. Via MiXCR, TCRdb re-called the 5' RACE reads, giving one row per CDR3 protein. The sample lists roughly 340,000 distinct CDR3 sequences; approximately 15% were seen once. Specimen: PBMCs or a T cell subset sorted from them (not recorded which). The receptors were sampled from a man younger than 35 who had mild COVID-19 (a few samples of this study predate the infection). Cell type and time point are not known. Both conserved end residues are part of each CDR3. D genes are given only for firm matches. Not every row has a clone size; where given, it reads once, few, many or a size class.

-	TRBV12-3/TRBV12-4	few	TRBJ2-7	TGTGCCAGCACAACAGGACTGGACGAGCAGTACTTC	CASTTGLDEQYF
TRBD2	TRBV7-2	-	TRBJ2-1	TGTGCCAGCAGCCCCCGACTAGCGGGGGGGGCGTATGAGCAGTTCTTC	CASSPRLAGGAYEQFF
-	TRBV5-1	few	TRBJ1-4	TGCGCCAGCAGCGGGGAGAAGGCAACTAATGAAAAACTGTTTTTT	CASSGEKATNEKLFF
-	TRBV24-1	-	TRBJ2-2	TGTGCCACCAGTGATTCAGGGGCGACCGGGGAGCTGTTTTTT	CATSDSGATGELFF
-	TRBV6-6	many	TRBJ1-5	TGTGCCAGCAGTTCCCAGGGCAGTCAGCCCCAGCATTTT	CASSSQGSQPQHF
-	TRBV11-2	-	TRBJ1-1	TGTGCCAGCAGCTTGATCACAGGGAACACTGAAGCTTTCTTT	CASSLITGNTEAFF
TRBD1	TRBV5-1	few	TRBJ1-4	TGCGCCAGCAGCGGAGGCGGGACAGAGGATGAAAAACTGTTTTTT	CASSGGGTEDEKLFF
TRBD1	TRBV12-3/TRBV12-4	many	TRBJ2-3	TGTGCCAGCAGGGGACAGGGGGCAATCGCAGATACGCAGTATTTT	CASRGQGAIADTQYF
-	TRBV12-3/TRBV12-4	-	TRBJ2-3	TGTGCCAGCACCCTTTACGGCACCTTCGGGGATACGCAGTATTTT	CASTLYGTFGDTQYF
-	TRBV4-1	few	TRBJ2-3	TGCGCCAGCAGCAAAAGAGGGACGGATACCCCAGATACGCAGTATTTT	CASSKRGTDTPDTQYF